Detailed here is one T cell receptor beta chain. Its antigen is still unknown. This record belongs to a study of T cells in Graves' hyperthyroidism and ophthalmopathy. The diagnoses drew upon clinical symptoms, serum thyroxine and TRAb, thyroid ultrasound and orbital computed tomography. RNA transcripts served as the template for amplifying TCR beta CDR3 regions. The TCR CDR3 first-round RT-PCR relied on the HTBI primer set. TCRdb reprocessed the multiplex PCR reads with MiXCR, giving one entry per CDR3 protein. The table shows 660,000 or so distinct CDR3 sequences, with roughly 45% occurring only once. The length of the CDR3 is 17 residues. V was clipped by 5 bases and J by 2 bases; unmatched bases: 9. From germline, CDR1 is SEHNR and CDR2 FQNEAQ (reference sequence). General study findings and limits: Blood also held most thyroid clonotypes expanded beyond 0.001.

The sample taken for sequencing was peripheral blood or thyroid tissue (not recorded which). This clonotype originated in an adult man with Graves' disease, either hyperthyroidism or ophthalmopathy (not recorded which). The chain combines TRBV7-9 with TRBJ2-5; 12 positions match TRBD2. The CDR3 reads CASSPGTSGRSQETQYF. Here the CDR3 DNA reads TGTGCCAGCAGCCCAGGGACTAGCGGGCGCTCTCAAGAGACCCAGTACTTC.